This T cell receptor (beta chain) emerged from a study of CD8 T cells in Susac syndrome. CDR3 length: 16 amino acids. V lost 3 bases to trimming and J lost 8 bases; unmatched junction nucleotides: 12. In germline, CDR1 is SGHTA, CDR2 FQGNSA. RNA was extracted with the RNeasy kit, and a quantity of about 0.45 to 1 ug was reverse transcribed using random hexamers. It was immunoSEQ multiplex PCR that amplified TCR beta CDR3 across 54 Vbeta and 13 Jbeta. Each CDR3 protein is one row after TCRdb ran MiXCR on the immunoSEQ multiplex PCR reads. The sample includes about 300,000 distinct CDR3 sequences, about 92% of them seen just once. Concerning this clonotype itself: What it binds is not known.

Study results and caveats: The study conceded that its TCR sequencing and HLA analysis involved relatively few individuals.

In the multiple sclerosis control group, patients were treatment-naive and had stable or active relapsing-remitting disease. In contrast to the negatively isolated CD8+ and CD4+ T cells, TEMRA cells were FACS-enriched. The receptor's source is a human donor with multiple sclerosis. The V and J genes are TRBV7-2 and TRBJ2-2; 7 nucleotides align to TRBD2. Sample: CD4+ T cells from PBMCs. CDR3 protein: CASSFTFLAVGGELFF. The CDR3 coding sequence is TGTGCCAGCAGCTTTACATTCCTAGCGGTGGGGGGGGAGCTGTTTTTT.